The 4 T cell receptor beta chains presented below share a single source sample, sequenced in a study of cytomegalovirus exposure and HLA in healthy donors. PCR involved 60 Vbeta and 13 Jbeta primers. Profiled with immunoSEQ multiplex PCR; TCRdb holds only in-frame clones, not every one. Of some 180,000 clones listed, roughly 82% are singletons. Specimen: PBMCs. These receptors all come from a middle-aged man in good health and CMV-seronegative.

This clone was seen a handful of times. V gene TRBV7-3 combines with J gene TRBJ1-5; the D is unclear. Germline V gene sequence: CDR1 SGHTA, CDR2 FQGTGA. The CDR3 is 13 amino acids. The V gene lost 5 bases and the J gene lost 6 bases, with 11 bases spanning the gap. The CDR3 DNA reads TGTGCCAGCAGCCTGGCCGCGGGTCAGCCCCAGCATTTT. Encoded protein: CASSLAAGQPQHF.

This rearrangement joins TRBV9 to TRBJ1-4; D is perhaps TRBD1 (5 bases). The CDR3 has 14 residues. Trimming removed 4 bases at V and 5 bases at J, with 12 bases between. Germline CDR1 is SGDLS and CDR2 is YYNGEE. CDR3 in amino acids: CASSLDSYNEKLFF. CDR3 DNA sequence: TGTGCCAGCAGCCTCGACAGCTACAATGAAAAACTGTTTTTT.

The V call is TRBV18, the J call TRBJ2-7; 7 positions match TRBD2. CDR1 is KGHSH, CDR2 LQKENI, per germline. After removal of 6 bases from V and 2 bases from J, the junction contained 10 bases not matched to a gene. CDR3 size: 15 residues. CDR3 sequence reads: CASSRGEGGAYEQYF. In DNA form, the CDR3 reads TGTGCCAGCTCCCGGGGAGAGGGAGGGGCCTACGAGCAGTACTTC.

The chain has TRBV7-3 and TRBJ1-5; 7 bases agree with TRBD1. With 5 bases clipped from V and 0 bases from J, the junction kept 10 bases outside the gene matches. The CDR3 sequence is 17 residues long. The germline gives CDR1 SGHTA, CDR2 FQGTGA. DNA for the CDR3: TGTGCCAGCAGCCGACTGACAGGGAGGCATAGCAATCAGCCCCAGCATTTT. Amino acids: CASSRLTGRHSNQPQHF.